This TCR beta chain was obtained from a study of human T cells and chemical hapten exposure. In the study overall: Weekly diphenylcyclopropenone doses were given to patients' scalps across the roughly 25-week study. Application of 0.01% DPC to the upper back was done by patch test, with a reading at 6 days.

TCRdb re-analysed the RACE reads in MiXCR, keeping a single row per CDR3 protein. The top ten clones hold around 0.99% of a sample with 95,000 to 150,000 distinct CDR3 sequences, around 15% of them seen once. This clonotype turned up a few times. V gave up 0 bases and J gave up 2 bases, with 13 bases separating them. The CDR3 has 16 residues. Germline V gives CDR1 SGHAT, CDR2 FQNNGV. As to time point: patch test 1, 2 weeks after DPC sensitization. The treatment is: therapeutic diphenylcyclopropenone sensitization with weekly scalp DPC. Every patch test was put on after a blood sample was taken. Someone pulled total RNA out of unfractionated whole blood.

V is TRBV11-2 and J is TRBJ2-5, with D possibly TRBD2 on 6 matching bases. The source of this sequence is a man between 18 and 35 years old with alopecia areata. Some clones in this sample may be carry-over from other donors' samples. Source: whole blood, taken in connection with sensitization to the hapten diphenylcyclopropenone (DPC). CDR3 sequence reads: CASSLEGLAIQETQYF. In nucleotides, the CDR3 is TGTGCCAGCAGCTTAGAAGGGCTAGCGATTCAAGAGACCCAGTACTTC.